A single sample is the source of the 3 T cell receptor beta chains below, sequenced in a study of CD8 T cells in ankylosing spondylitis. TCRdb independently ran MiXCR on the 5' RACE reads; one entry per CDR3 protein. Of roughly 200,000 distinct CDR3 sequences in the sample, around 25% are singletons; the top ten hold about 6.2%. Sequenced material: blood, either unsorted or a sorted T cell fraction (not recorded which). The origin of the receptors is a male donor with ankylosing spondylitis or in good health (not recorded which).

In DNA, the CDR3 is TGTGCCAGCAGCCCGCTGGGCCTCAATGAGCAGTTCTTC. Its protein product is CASSPLGLNEQFF. The chain joins TRBV5-5 to TRBJ2-1; D is unclear. This CDR3 comprises 13 residues. The germline V gene encodes CDR1 SGHKS and CDR2 YYEKEE (reference sequence). The V end lost 4 bases, the J end lost 6 bases, and 11 bases lay between the germline ends.

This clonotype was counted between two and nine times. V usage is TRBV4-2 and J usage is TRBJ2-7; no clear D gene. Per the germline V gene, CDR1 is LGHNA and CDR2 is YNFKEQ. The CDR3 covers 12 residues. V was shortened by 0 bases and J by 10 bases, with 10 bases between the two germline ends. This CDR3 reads CASSQDDSNQYF. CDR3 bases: TGTGCCAGCAGCCAAGACGATAGCAATCAGTACTTC.

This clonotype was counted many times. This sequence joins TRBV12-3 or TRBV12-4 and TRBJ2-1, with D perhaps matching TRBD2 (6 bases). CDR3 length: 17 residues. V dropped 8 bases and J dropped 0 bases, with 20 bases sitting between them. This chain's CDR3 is CASGLVGSGLSYNEQFF. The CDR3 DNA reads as TGTGCCAGCGGCTTGGTCGGGAGTGGGCTCTCCTACAATGAGCAGTTCTTC.